The 23 T cell receptor beta chains listed next were all sequenced from one sample in a study of T cells after yellow fever vaccination. Each CDR3 protein gets one entry after TCRdb re-called the 5' RACE reads with MiXCR. Of some 97,000 distinct CDR3 sequences listed, roughly 6% are singletons. This specimen was CD8+ T cells sorted from PBMCs, taken 10 days after the yellow fever booster vaccination. These receptors were collected from a man aged 18-30 years who received the YFV17D yellow fever vaccine.

This chain joins TRBV6-2 or TRBV6-3 and TRBJ1-1; D might be TRBD1 (6 bases). The CDR3 spans 12 residues. Trimming removed 5 bases from V and 8 bases from J, with 12 bases in between. Germline V gene sequence: CDR1 MNHEY, CDR2 SVGEGT. The CDR3 DNA sequence: TGTGCCAGCAGTCCGCTCGACAGGGAAGCTTTCTTT. The encoded protein is CASSPLDREAFF.

The chain uses TRBV29-1 and TRBJ1-2; unclear D gene. The CDR3 spans 14 residues. Germline V CDR1 and CDR2: SQVTM, ANQGSEA. Trimming stripped 7 bases from V and 2 bases from J, with 17 bases between. The CDR3 DNA sequence: TGCAGCGCTGGCCCCCAAGGTGTCAACTATGGCTACACCTTC. It yields the protein CSAGPQGVNYGYTF.

This clonotype showed up just a few times. The rearrangement joins TRBV5-5 to TRBJ2-3, with D possibly called TRBD1 or TRBD2 (5 bases each). Germline V gene lookup returns CDR1 SGHKS and CDR2 YYEKEE (reference sequence). The CDR3 length is 16 residues. The V end was cut by 4 bases, the J end by 1 base, with 16 bases between. CDR3 sequence (DNA): TGTGCCAGCAGCGATCCGGGGCAGAGACGCACAGATACGCAGTATTTT. Translated, it gives CASSDPGQRRTDTQYF.

This chain joins TRBV10-3 and TRBJ2-3; D perhaps matches TRBD1 (6 bases). The V gene's germline CDR1 is ENHRY and CDR2 SYGVKD. V shed 2 bases and J shed 0 bases, with 15 bases lying between them. This CDR3 is 17 amino acids long. CDR3 residues: CAISEDLPGTSTDTQYF. CDR3 nucleotide sequence: TGTGCCATCAGTGAGGATTTGCCAGGGACAAGCACAGATACGCAGTATTTT.

The chain uses TRBV6-2 or TRBV6-3 and TRBJ1-1; the D is unclear. Germline CDR1 and CDR2: MNHEY and SVGEGT. The CDR3 has 11 amino acids. V lost 8 bases and J 0 bases, leaving 4 bases between the germline ends. This CDR3 reads CASAMNTEAFF. CDR3 bases: TGTGCCAGCGCGATGAACACTGAAGCTTTCTTT.

This clonotype was recorded at least ten times. The chain links TRBV29-1 to TRBJ2-7; 8 bases are shared with TRBD1. V shed 4 bases and J 2 bases; nucleotides not matched to a gene: 7. Germline assignment: CDR1 SQVTM and CDR2 ANQGSEA. CDR3 size: 14 residues. Here the CDR3 reads CSVGGQGTTYEQYF. Here the CDR3 DNA reads TGCAGCGTTGGTGGACAGGGCACAACCTACGAGCAGTACTTC.

This clonotype was seen more than once but under ten times. This chain joins TRBV5-1 and TRBJ2-5; D call uncertain. There are 15 residues in the CDR3. Germline V gene sequence: CDR1 SGHRS, CDR2 YFSETQ. Trimming shortened V by 3 bases and J by 5 bases, and 17 bases separated the two germline ends. CDR3 region: CASSSQMGSLETQYF. In DNA, the CDR3 is TGCGCCAGCAGCTCCCAAATGGGAAGCCTGGAGACCCAGTACTTC. The whole variable domain, filled in from reference TRBV5-1 and TRBJ2-5, reads KAGVTQTPRYLIKTRGQQVTLSCSPISGHRSVSWYQQTPGQGLQFLFEYFSETQRNKGNFPGRFSGRQFSNSRSEMNVSTLELGDSALYLCASSSQMGSLETQYFGPGTRLLVL.

V gene TRBV7-2 combines with J gene TRBJ1-2; no firm D call. CDR1 is SGHTA, CDR2 FQGNSA, per germline. The ends were cut back, 1 base at V and 8 bases at J, with 8 bases in the middle. There are 12 residues in the CDR3. The CDR3, as DNA: TGTGCCAGCAGCTTAGTACCTCGGGGCTACACCTTC. The encoded protein is CASSLVPRGYTF.

This clonotype was detected only a few times. This rearrangement joins TRBV4-1 to TRBJ2-7; D ambiguous. The V gene lost 0 bases and the J gene lost 3 bases, with 15 bases spanning the gap. Germline V lookup: CDR1 MGHRA, CDR2 YSYEKL. This CDR3 is 16 amino acids long. This chain's CDR3 is CASSQDRWGTLYEQYF. DNA of the CDR3: TGCGCCAGCAGCCAAGATCGCTGGGGAACCCTCTACGAGCAGTACTTC.

This clonotype was seen ten or more times. The chain combines TRBV5-5 with TRBJ2-7; D unresolved. V lost 1 base to trimming and J lost 5 bases, with 7 bases between them. Germline V gene sequence: CDR1 SGHKS, CDR2 YYEKEE (reference sequence). This CDR3 spans 12 amino acids. CDR3 residues: CASSLIGNEQYV. In DNA, the CDR3 is TGTGCCAGCAGCTTGATAGGAAACGAGCAGTACGTC.

The CDR3 coding sequence is TGTGCCAGCAGATCCGTTGCACGGGGACCTGAAGCTTTCTTT. Translated, it gives CASRSVARGPEAFF. The chain employs TRBV12-3 or TRBV12-4 and TRBJ1-1; D might be TRBD1 (5 bases). Trimming cost V 6 bases and J 6 bases, with 17 bases left between them. CDR3 length equals 14 residues.

This clonotype was seen more than once but under ten times. The chain joins TRBV27 to TRBJ2-7, with TRBD2 identical over 12 bases. Germline V lookup: CDR1 MNHEY, CDR2 SMNVEV (reference sequence). The CDR3 extends over 15 amino acids. V shed 0 bases, J shed 4 bases, and the junction held 1 base outside the gene matches. The CDR3 DNA reads as TGTGCCAGCAGTTTATCGGGGACTAGCGGGTACGAGCAGTACTTC. Amino acid sequence: CASSLSGTSGYEQYF.

This clonotype was picked up a small number of times. The chain joins TRBV7-2 to TRBJ2-7; D uncertain. CDR3 length: 15 amino acids. In germline, CDR1 is SGHTA, CDR2 FQGNSA. V was shortened by 1 base and J by 7 bases, with 17 bases between the two germline ends. Written as DNA, the CDR3 is TGTGCCAGCAGCTTAGATTTGGCGTCGTTAGGGGAGCAGTACTTC. The encoded protein is CASSLDLASLGEQYF. Full variable domain (outside the CDR3, taken from reference TRBV7-2 and TRBJ2-7): GAGVSQSPSNKVTEKGKDVELRCDPISGHTALYWYRQSLGQGLEFLIYFQGNSAPDKSGLPSDRFSAERTGGSVSTLTIQRTQQEDSAVYLCASSLDLASLGEQYFGPGTRLTVT.

This clonotype occurred a few times. The rearrangement links TRBV11-2 to TRBJ1-2, with TRBD1 identical over 7 bases. Losses at the gene ends were 1 base for V and 7 bases for J; bases not matched to a gene: 12. CDR1 is SGHAT and CDR2 is FQNNGV in the germline V gene. This CDR3 contains 16 residues. CDR3 loop: CASSLVPAGGPSGYTF. In DNA form, the CDR3 reads TGTGCCAGCAGCTTAGTTCCGGCAGGGGGTCCCTCTGGCTACACCTTC.

V and J are TRBV4-1 and TRBJ1-6; 7 bases map to TRBD1. J gave up 8 bases and V 0 bases, and 4 bases lay outside the gene matches. Per germline, CDR1 MGHRA and CDR2 YSYEKL. The CDR3 runs 15 residues. CDR3 nucleotide sequence: TGCGCCAGCAGCCAAGATCGACAGGGATATTCACCCCTCCACTTT. This codes for CASSQDRQGYSPLHF.

This clonotype was counted many times. The chain employs TRBV7-9 and TRBJ2-1; TRBD1 aligns across 7 bases. Unmatched junction bases numbered 7, after V lost 5 bases and J lost 0 bases. The CDR3 spans 16 residues. The germline gives CDR1 SEHNR, CDR2 FQNEAQ (reference sequence). CDR3 coding DNA: TGTGCCAGCAGCCTTCGGACAGGTAGCTCCTACAATGAGCAGTTCTTC. It encodes CASSLRTGSSYNEQFF.

The chain links TRBV9 to TRBJ1-5; TRBD1 aligns across 8 bases. The junction had 16 bases not matched to a gene; V was cut back by 3 bases and J by 8 bases. Germline V gene data show CDR1 as SGDLS and CDR2 as YYNGEE. This CDR3 comprises 17 residues. For the CDR3, the DNA is TGTGCCAGCAGCGGAGGTCCCGGGACAGGTCTCGACGAGCCCCAGCATTTT. Residues: CASSGGPGTGLDEPQHF.

The chain recombines TRBV12-3 or TRBV12-4 with TRBJ1-3; tentatively, D is TRBD1 (5 bases). The CDR3 contains 15 residues. The V end was cut by 5 bases, the J end by 0 bases, with 11 bases between. The CDR3 DNA reads as TGTGCCAGCAGTCGGACTGGGGGCTCTGGAAACACCATATATTTT. Residues: CASSRTGGSGNTIYF.

This clonotype was counted a few times. The chain links TRBV3-1 to TRBJ2-2; TRBD2 agrees at 8 bases. The J segment lost 0 bases and the V segment lost 3 bases, leaving 15 bases of the junction unmatched. The CDR3 runs to 20 residues. CDR1 and CDR2 from the germline V gene are LGHDT and YNNKEL (reference sequence). The CDR3 nucleotides are TGTGCCAGCAGCCAGTCGGCCCGTACTCTAGCGGGTCCGAACACCGGGGAGCTGTTTTTT. Translating it yields CASSQSARTLAGPNTGELFF. The whole variable domain, remainder taken from reference TRBV3-1 and TRBJ2-2, is DTAVSQTPKYLVTQMGNDKSIKCEQNLGHDTMYWYKQDSKKFLKIMFSYNNKELIINETVPNRFSPKSPDKAHLNLHINSLELGDSAVYFCASSQSARTLAGPNTGELFFGEGSRLTVL.

This chain connects TRBV7-2 to TRBJ1-1; 9 nucleotides line up with TRBD1. The CDR3 totals 15 residues. The germline V gene has CDR1 SGHTA and CDR2 FQGNSA. J lost 8 bases, V lost 5 bases, and 12 bases had no gene match. CDR3 DNA: TGTGCCAGCAGCCGGGGACAGGGAGGTGAACTAGAAGCTTTCTTT. It is translated as CASSRGQGGELEAFF.

This clonotype was detected ten times or more. This rearrangement joins TRBV6-5 to TRBJ2-5; 8 bases match TRBD1. This CDR3 contains 14 residues. CDR1 and CDR2 from the germline V gene are MNHEY and SVGAGI. V gave up 2 bases and J gave up 5 bases; unmatched junction bases: 4. In DNA form, the CDR3 reads TGTGCCAGCAGTTACGCAGGGGGCGGCGAGACCCAGTACTTC. Encoded protein: CASSYAGGGETQYF.

This clonotype was detected a few times. This chain uses TRBV6-5 with TRBJ2-3; 7 positions match TRBD2. CDR3 length equals 16 residues. Losses at the gene ends were 0 bases for V and 0 bases for J; bases not matched to a gene: 3. Germline V lookup: CDR1 MNHEY, CDR2 SVGAGI. CDR3 in amino acids: CASSYSSSGSTDTQYF. The CDR3 DNA sequence: TGTGCCAGCAGTTACTCGTCTAGCGGAAGCACAGATACGCAGTATTTT.

This chain links TRBV29-1 with TRBJ2-5; D tentatively reads TRBD1 or TRBD2 (5 bases each). Germline values: CDR1 SQVTM, CDR2 ANQGSEA. Between the trimmed V and J ends, which lost 1 base and 0 bases, there was a span of 15 bases. The CDR3 is 16 residues long. The CDR3 sequence: CSVEGGMGPYQETQYF. For the CDR3, the DNA is TGCAGCGTTGAAGGGGGAATGGGACCGTACCAAGAGACCCAGTACTTC.